Described below is a single T cell receptor beta chain sequence and its context. In the source study's methods: Estimation of nucleated cell counts relied on the amplification of reference gene primers. Method: immunoSEQ multiplex PCR; TCRdb's copy keeps in-frame clones and lacks some. V, J and clone size reflect that table, while D and trimming were determined from the DNA. The sample gives more than 80,000 clones, roughly four fifths of which show up once; about 7% is in the top ten. The CDR3 length is 14 residues. Germline assignment: CDR1 LGHDT and CDR2 YNNKEL (reference sequence). Trimming removed 4 bases from V and 5 bases from J; junction bases left unmatched: 2. The sample is drawn from a study of blood T cell repertoires in COVID-19. The overall study: Samples came from the United States, Italy and Spain, spanning acute and convalescent COVID-19. Sources were T cells, B-cell-depleted T cells, or PBMCs; the material itself was cDNA or gDNA.

The sequence was collected from a man aged 45 to 65 with active or convalescent COVID-19. Sequencing input: peripheral blood. V usage is TRBV3-1 (or the pseudogene TRBV3-2) and J usage is TRBJ2-1; the match to TRBD2 covers 10 bases. CDR3 region: CASSRSGGDNEQFF. In DNA form, the CDR3 reads TGTGCCAGCAGCCGAAGCGGGGGGGACAATGAGCAGTTCTTC.